The clone carrying this T cell receptor (beta chain) was seen once. As yet, its antigen is unknown. The germline V gene encodes CDR1 SGHDT and CDR2 YYEEEE. V shed 4 bases and J 3 bases; nucleotides not matched to a gene: 7. The CDR3 totals 14 residues. CD4+CD25+CD127- Tregs, CD4+CD25- non-Tregs, CD4 and CD8 cells were sorted. The sample comes from a study of Tregs in tolerant kidney transplant recipients. Overall study results and limits: Biological reproducibility was not directly addressed in this study. Expanding Tregs on activated donor B cells appeared to best identify donor-specific TCRbeta clones.

The method was immunoSEQ multiplex PCR; TCRdb's version includes in-frame clones alone and lacks a portion of them. The table has 68,000 or so clones, roughly 84% seen once. The material sequenced was CD4+ T cells from blood. The source of this sequence is a human donor in good health. The V and J genes are TRBV5-6 and TRBJ2-7, with 7 positions matching TRBD2. The DNA for the CDR3 is TGTGCCAGCAGCCCAACGGGAGGAAGCTACGAGCAGTACTTC. It is translated as CASSPTGGSYEQYF.